The 20 T cell receptor beta chains presented below share a single source sample, sequenced in a study of control samples from healthy donors and cancer patients. The table came from immunoSEQ multiplex PCR; TCRdb's copy has only in-frame clones and leaves some out. Among tens of thousands of clones listed, approximately 91% were seen once. The sample taken for sequencing was PBMCs. These receptor sequences come from a man aged 50 or older with lung cancer.

The chain carries TRBV7-2 and TRBJ1-4, with D hard to call. V lost 2 bases to trimming and J lost 0 bases, with 7 bases between them. Germline CDR1 SGHTA, CDR2 FQGNSA. CDR3 length equals 15 residues. CDR3 sequence reads: CASSLSSATNEKLFF. The CDR3 region has the DNA TGTGCCAGCAGCTTAAGTTCTGCAACTAATGAAAAACTGTTTTTT.

This rearrangement joins TRBV6-5 to TRBJ2-1; 8 bases are a match to TRBD2. V gave up 2 bases and J gave up 10 bases; unmatched junction bases: 7. CDR3 length equals 14 residues. Per the germline V gene, CDR1 is MNHEY and CDR2 is SVGAGI. The CDR3, as DNA: TGTGCCAGCAGTTACAACCAGCGGGGGTCGGAGCAGTTCTTC. It codes for CASSYNQRGSEQFF.

The chain links TRBV28 to TRBJ2-7; the match to TRBD1 covers 9 bases. This CDR3 region has 15 residues. J gave up 2 bases and V 4 bases, and 6 bases lay outside the gene matches. Germline V gene data show CDR1 as MDHEN and CDR2 as SYDVKM. The CDR3 coding sequence is TGTGCCAGCAGTTCGCACGACAGGGGGACCTACGAGCAGTACTTC. Translating it yields CASSSHDRGTYEQYF. Supplemented by reference TRBV28 and TRBJ2-7, the full variable domain reads DVKVTQSSRYLVKRTGEKVFLECVQDMDHENMFWYRQDPGLGLRLIYFSYDVKMKEKGDIPEGYSVSREKKERFSLILESASTNQTSMYLCASSSHDRGTYEQYFGPGTRLTVT.

This clone was found once. This chain uses TRBV7-2 with TRBJ2-2; D is undetermined. The germline V gene has CDR1 SGHTA and CDR2 FQGNSA. This CDR3 contains 14 residues. V was pared by 4 bases and J by 6 bases, with 12 bases between. The CDR3 loop is CASSSPNDPGELFF. CDR3 in DNA: TGTGCCAGCAGCTCTCCAAACGACCCCGGGGAGCTGTTTTTT.

The chain has TRBV5-1 and TRBJ2-2; 10 bases agree with TRBD1. V lost 8 bases, J lost 3 bases, and 7 bases stayed unmatched. This CDR3 is built from 15 residues. CDR1 is SGHRS, CDR2 YFSETQ, per germline. As DNA, the CDR3 is TGCGCCAGTTACCCGGGACAGGGGCACACCGGGGAGCTGTTTTTT. This sequence encodes CASYPGQGHTGELFF.

CDR3 loop: CATSSVPWDYGYTF. CDR3 bases: TGTGCCACCAGCAGTGTCCCCTGGGACTATGGCTACACCTTC. This sequence joins TRBV15 and TRBJ1-2; D gene ambiguous. Deletions cut 3 bases from V and 3 bases from J, with 11 bases between. Germline V CDR1 and CDR2: LNHNV, YYDKDF (reference sequence). This CDR3 has 14 residues.

The V gene is TRBV5-6, the J gene TRBJ1-2; no clear D. Germline-derived CDR1 and CDR2 are SGHDT and YYEEEE. V was clipped by 0 bases and J by 3 bases, with 9 bases between them. CDR3 length equals 14 residues. The CDR3 protein is CASSLVPEHYGYTF. DNA of the CDR3: TGTGCCAGCAGCTTGGTCCCAGAGCACTATGGCTACACCTTC.

The chain couples TRBV7-9 to TRBJ1-3; 7 nucleotides align to TRBD1. CDR3 size: 14 residues. From germline, CDR1 is SEHNR and CDR2 FQNEAQ (reference sequence). Unmatched junction bases numbered 11, after V lost 11 bases and J lost 4 bases. The CDR3 DNA follows: TGTGCCGCCCGCGAGGGGGCGGGAGGAAACACCATATATTTT. It encodes CAAREGAGGNTIYF.

This clone was seen a few times. The V call is TRBV6-5, the J call TRBJ1-5; D is undetermined. This CDR3 is built from 15 residues. Germline V gene lookup returns CDR1 MNHEY and CDR2 SVGAGI. The germline V and J ends were trimmed by 5 bases and 0 bases, with 11 bases remaining between them. As DNA, the CDR3 is TGTGCCAGCAGTCGCCAGAGAAGTAGCAATCAGCCCCAGCATTTT. As protein: CASSRQRSSNQPQHF.

This chain links TRBV2 with TRBJ1-1; D not certain. Trimming removed 4 bases at V and 1 base at J, with 13 bases between. Germline V lookup: CDR1 SNHLY, CDR2 FYNNEI. This CDR3 is 15 amino acids long. Written as DNA, the CDR3 is TGTGCCAGCAGTGCCCGTAGTTTTAGGAACACTGAAGCTTTCTTT. Protein: CASSARSFRNTEAFF.

The DNA for the CDR3 is TGCAGCGTTGTCTCCTTTTTGGCAGATATTCTTAGCAATCAGCCCCAGCATTTT. It codes for CSVVSFLADILSNQPQHF. The rearrangement joins TRBV29-1 to TRBJ1-5; no clear D. The CDR3 runs 18 residues. Per germline, CDR1 SQVTM and CDR2 ANQGSEA. With 4 bases removed from V and 0 bases from J, the gap between germline ends came to 22 bases.

V is TRBV18 and J is TRBJ2-5; 9 bases are a match to TRBD1. With V trimmed by 2 bases and J by 2 bases, 3 bases remained unmatched. CDR3 length: 15 amino acids. In germline, CDR1 is KGHSH, CDR2 LQKENI. CDR3 amino acids: CASSPGTGTQETQYF. Here the CDR3 DNA reads TGTGCCAGCTCACCAGGGACAGGGACGCAAGAGACCCAGTACTTC. The complete variable domain, with remaining parts taken from reference TRBV18 and TRBJ2-5, reads NAGVMQNPRHLVRRRGQEARLRCSPMKGHSHVYWYRQLPEEGLKFMVYLQKENIIDESGMPKERFSAEFPKEGPSILRIQQVVRGDSAAYFCASSPGTGTQETQYFGPGTRLLVL.

J is TRBJ2-5 and V is TRBV6-5; TRBD2 matches 12 bases. V lost 4 bases, J lost 1 base, and 1 base stayed unmatched. This CDR3 is 15 amino acids long. Germline V gene lookup returns CDR1 MNHEY and CDR2 SVGAGI. The CDR3 reads CASSSLAGGQETQYF. The CDR3 DNA reads as TGTGCCAGCAGTTCACTAGCGGGGGGCCAAGAGACCCAGTACTTC.

The J gene is TRBJ2-6, the V gene TRBV18; D is unresolved. CDR1 KGHSH and CDR2 LQKENI come from the germline V gene. This CDR3 is 16 amino acids long. V shed 1 base and J shed 4 bases, with 11 bases lying between them. CDR3 nucleotides: TGTGCCAGCTCACCACAGGGCCTCCTGGGGGCCAACGTCCTGACTTTC. Encoded protein: CASSPQGLLGANVLTF. The variable domain in full, completed from reference TRBV18 and TRBJ2-6, reads NAGVMQNPRHLVRRRGQEARLRCSPMKGHSHVYWYRQLPEEGLKFMVYLQKENIIDESGMPKERFSAEFPKEGPSILRIQQVVRGDSAAYFCASSPQGLLGANVLTFGAGSRLTVL.

V usage is TRBV5-1 and J usage is TRBJ2-7; D unresolved. This CDR3 has 14 residues. In germline, CDR1 is SGHRS, CDR2 YFSETQ. Between the trimmed V and J ends, which lost 4 bases and 2 bases, there was a span of 13 bases. The CDR3 nucleotides are TGCGCCAGCAGCCCCCCGAGCAATGCCTACGAGCAGTACTTC. Its protein is CASSPPSNAYEQYF.

The chain couples TRBV7-9 to TRBJ2-3, with TRBD2 identical over 8 bases. Germline values: CDR1 SEHNR, CDR2 FQNEAQ (reference sequence). The CDR3 is 16 amino acids. After removal of 1 base from V and 1 base from J, the junction contained 4 bases not matched to a gene. The CDR3 region has the DNA TGTGCCAGCAGCTTAGACCTACTAGCGGGCACAGATACGCAGTATTTT. As protein: CASSLDLLAGTDTQYF.

The V and J genes are TRBV6-4 and TRBJ1-4, with a weak D call TRBD1 (6 bases). The germline V gene has CDR1 MRHNA and CDR2 SNTAGT. V lost 3 bases to trimming and J lost 11 bases, with 13 bases between them. The CDR3 is 13 residues long. The CDR3 bases are TGTGCCAGCAGTGAGGGGGCCAGGAGGAAACTGTTTTTT. Encoded protein: CASSEGARRKLFF.

The CDR3 loop reads CASSFRSMRLSGEKLFF. The CDR3 DNA reads TGTGCCAGCAGCTTTCGGTCCATGCGTCTCTCGGGAGAAAAACTGTTTTTT. The gene calls are TRBV7-2 and TRBJ1-4, with no clear D. The CDR3 has 17 amino acids. The germline V gene encodes CDR1 SGHTA and CDR2 FQGNSA. V was cut by 3 bases and J by 8 bases, with 22 bases left in between.

This clone was detected a few times. The rearrangement uses TRBV14 and TRBJ2-5; tentative D call: TRBD1 (6 bases). V was cut by 4 bases and J by 3 bases, with 15 bases left in between. The CDR3 extends over 15 amino acids. Germline V gives CDR1 SGHDN, CDR2 FVKESK. DNA for the CDR3: TGTGCCAGCAGCCCATGGACAGCAGGGGAAGAGACCCAGTACTTC. Translated: CASSPWTAGEETQYF.

The V call is TRBV6-1, the J call TRBJ2-3; tentatively, D is TRBD2 (5 bases). The CDR3 consists of 15 residues. The germline V gene has CDR1 MNHNS and CDR2 SASEGT. The V and J ends lost 0 bases and 0 bases respectively, with 7 bases between them. CDR3 loop: CASSEASGSTDTQYF. Here the CDR3 DNA reads TGTGCCAGCAGTGAAGCATCGGGGAGCACAGATACGCAGTATTTT.